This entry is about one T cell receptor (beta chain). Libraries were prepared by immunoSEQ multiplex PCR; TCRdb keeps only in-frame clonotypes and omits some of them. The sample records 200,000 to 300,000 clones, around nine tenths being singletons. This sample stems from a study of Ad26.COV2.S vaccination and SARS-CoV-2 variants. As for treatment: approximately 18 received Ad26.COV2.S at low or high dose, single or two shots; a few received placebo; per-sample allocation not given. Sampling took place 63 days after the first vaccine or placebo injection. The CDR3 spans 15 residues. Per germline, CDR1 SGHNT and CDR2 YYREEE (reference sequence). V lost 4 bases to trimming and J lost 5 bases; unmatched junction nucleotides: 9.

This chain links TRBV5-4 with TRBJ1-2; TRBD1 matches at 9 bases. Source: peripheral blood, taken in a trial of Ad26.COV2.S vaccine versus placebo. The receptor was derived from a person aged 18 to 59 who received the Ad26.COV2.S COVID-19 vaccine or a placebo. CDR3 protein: CASSLRGGQGYGYTF. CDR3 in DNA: TGTGCCAGCAGCCTCCGCGGCGGACAGGGGTATGGCTACACCTTC.